The 29 T cell receptor beta chains below were found in one sample sequenced in a study of T cells in women clearing cervical HPV infection. Some clones are missing from TCRdb's copy, which holds only in-frame ones; the method was immunoSEQ multiplex PCR. Its clone listing holds some 40,000 clones. The specimen sequenced was blood buffy coat. Receptors were obtained from a woman aged 18 to 75 with a cervical HPV16 infection that either progressed to CIN3+ or cleared (not recorded which).

Turning to this clone: The read ends 3 residues early relative to the CDR3; the germline J gene fills the gap. V and J are TRBV20-1 and TRBJ2-3; D ambiguous. Trimming left V 3 bases short and J 6 bases short, with 10 bases between. Germline assignment: CDR1 DFQATT and CDR2 SNEGSKA (reference sequence). CDR3 size: 12 residues. Incomplete CDR3 DNA: TGCAGTGCTAGTCGCGCGGAGGATACG. Translated, it gives CSASRAEDT. Given in full, the CDR3 is CSASRAEDTQYF.

The CDR3 bases that were read are TGTGCCAGTAGTACCGGGACAGGGCCCAGTGAC. As protein: CASSTGTGPSD. The entire CDR3 is CASSTGTGPSDYTF. V and J are TRBV19 and TRBJ1-2; 9 nucleotides align to TRBD1. Coverage ceases 3 residues before the CDR3 finishes, and the germline J gene fills in the end. Germline lookup yields CDR1 LNHDA and CDR2 SQIVND (reference sequence). CDR3 length: 14 amino acids.

With regard to this clone: The read is 3 residues too short to cover the CDR3 end, so that end is filled in from the germline J gene. The chain uses TRBV5-1 and TRBJ2-1; 8 nucleotides line up with TRBD1. Germline CDR1 reads SGHRS; CDR2 reads YFSETQ. After removal of 6 bases from V and 5 bases from J, the junction contained 7 bases not matched to a gene. The CDR3 runs 14 residues. The CDR3 sequence is CASTPGQVNNEQFF. The CDR3 bases that were read are TGCGCCAGCACCCCGGGACAGGTGAACAATGAG. Full variable domain (rest looked up from reference TRBV5-1 and TRBJ2-1): KAGVTQTPRYLIKTRGQQVTLSCSPISGHRSVSWYQQTPGQGLQFLFEYFSETQRNKGNFPGRFSGRQFSNSRSEMNVSTLELGDSALYLCASTPGQVNNEQFFGPGTRLTVL.

Points on this clone: The DNA ends 3 residues before the CDR3 does, and the rest of the CDR3 is filled in from the germline J gene. J is TRBJ2-2 and V is TRBV28, with 7 bases that match TRBD1. V was pared by 6 bases and J by 5 bases, with 6 bases of the junction left unmatched. The CDR3 runs 14 residues. Looked up from germline, CDR1 is MDHEN and CDR2 is SYDVKM. CDR3 residues: CASRGYRGTGELFF. The DNA read from the CDR3 is TGTGCCAGCAGGGGGTACAGGGGTACCGGGGAG.

Of note for this clone: The CDR3 is cut off 3 residues early in the read; its end comes from the germline J gene. This sequence joins TRBV6-1 and TRBJ1-4; D might be TRBD1 (5 bases). This CDR3 is 17 amino acids long. Germline V gene sequence: CDR1 MNHNS, CDR2 SASEGT. This chain's CDR3 is CASSETVSRGAGSPLFF. Partial CDR3 DNA: TGTGCCAGCAGTGAAACCGTCTCTCGCGGGGCTGGATCACCA.

A word on this clone: The CDR3 end falls 3 residues outside the read, so it is completed with the germline J gene. V gene TRBV23-1 combines with J gene TRBJ1-5; 7 nucleotides align to TRBD1. TRBV23-1 is treated as an ORF (open reading frame) with a function not yet certain. The CDR3 is made up of 16 amino acids. V shed 8 bases, J shed 4 bases, and the junction held 14 bases outside the gene matches. CDR3 protein: CASGGQGVFENQPQHF. The covered CDR3 bases are TGCGCCAGCGGGGGTCAGGGGGTATTTGAAAATCAGCCC.

Comment on this clone: The read comes to an end 3 residues before the CDR3 does, leaving the germline J gene to fill in the end. V usage is TRBV7-6 and J usage is TRBJ2-1; 8 nucleotides align to TRBD1. J lost 7 bases, V lost 7 bases, and 9 bases had no gene match. CDR1 is SGHVS and CDR2 is FNYEAQ in the germline V gene. This CDR3 has 14 amino acids. The CDR3 sequence: CASTSGTGRNEQFF. The sequenced part of the CDR3 DNA is TGTGCCAGCACCTCCGGGACAGGAAGAAATGAG.

To note about this clone: The CDR3 end falls 3 residues outside the read, so it is completed with the germline J gene. The gene calls are TRBV30 and TRBJ1-1; possibly TRBD1 for D (6 bases). CDR1 GTSNPN and CDR2 SVGIG come from the germline V gene (reference sequence). V was clipped by 2 bases and J by 6 bases, with 16 bases between them. The CDR3 is 14 residues long. The CDR3: CAWSSGGGSSEAFF. The CDR3 bases that were read are TGTGCCTGGAGTTCGGGGGGGGGCAGTTCTGAA.

Concerning this clone itself: The read ends 3 residues early relative to the CDR3; the germline J gene fills the gap. The rearrangement uses TRBV7-2 and TRBJ1-5; D is possibly TRBD1 (6 bases). The V and J ends lost 6 bases and 3 bases respectively, with 9 bases between them. The CDR3 is 13 residues long. Germline loops: CDR1 SGHTA, CDR2 FQGNSA. The CDR3: CASSTGTNQPQHF. The CDR3 DNA, read in part, is TGTGCCAGCAGTACAGGGACCAATCAGCCC.

About this clone: The read comes to an end 3 residues before the CDR3 does, leaving the germline J gene to fill in the end. The chain uses TRBV7-6 and TRBJ2-7, with D maybe TRBD2 (6 bases). The germline V and J ends were trimmed by 3 bases and 2 bases, with 14 bases remaining between them. The CDR3 length is 15 residues. Germline V CDR1 and CDR2: SGHVS, FNYEAQ. CDR3 sequence reads: CASSLIRRTTYEQYF. The CDR3 bases that were read are TGTGCCAGCAGCTTGATCAGGCGGACTACCTACGAG.

Points on this clone: The DNA ends 3 residues before the CDR3 does, and the rest of the CDR3 is filled in from the germline J gene. The genes are TRBV29-1 and TRBJ2-3, with 8 bases fitting TRBD2. The CDR3 is 13 amino acids. V lost 7 bases to trimming and J lost 0 bases; unmatched junction nucleotides: 3. The germline gives CDR1 SQVTM, CDR2 ANQGSEA. CDR3 region: CSAPSGSTDTQYF. The CDR3 bases that were read are TGCAGCGCCCCTAGCGGGAGCACAGATACG.

In the case of this clone: The read finishes 3 residues shy of the CDR3 end, and the germline J gene is used to complete it. This chain connects TRBV14 to TRBJ2-2; D not resolved. CDR3 size: 13 residues. CDR1 is SGHDN and CDR2 is FVKESK in the germline V gene. CDR3 protein: CASSRSPVEKLFF. The DNA read from the CDR3 is TGTGCCAGCAGCCGATCTCCGGTTGAAAAG.

With regard to this clone: The sequenced fragment ends 3 residues before the CDR3 boundary, so the rest is inferred from the germline J gene. The chain combines TRBV2 with TRBJ2-2, with a weak D call TRBD1 (6 bases). This CDR3 is built from 13 residues. The germline V gene has CDR1 SNHLY and CDR2 FYNNEI. This CDR3 reads CANKGQFGSPLFF. Partial CDR3 DNA: TGTGCCAACAAGGGACAATTTGGATCACCG. Full variable domain (outside the CDR3, taken from reference TRBV2 and TRBJ2-2): EPEVTQTPSHQVTQMGQEVILRCVPISNHLYFYWYRQILGQKVEFLVSFYNNEISEKSEIFDDQFSVERPDGSNFTLKIRSTKLEDSAMYFCANKGQFGSPLFFGEGSRLTVL.

With regard to this clone: The read terminates 3 residues ahead of where the CDR3 ends, so the germline J gene completes it. This chain connects TRBV11-3 to TRBJ2-2, with 7 bases that match TRBD1. The V segment lost 5 bases and the J segment 6 bases; nucleotides outside the gene matches: 9. The germline V gene encodes CDR1 SGHNT and CDR2 YENEEA. The CDR3 is 15 amino acids. The DNA read from the CDR3 is TGTGCCAGCAGCGTCCGACAGGGTTTCGCCGGGGAG. It is translated as CASSVRQGFAGE. In full, the CDR3 reads CASSVRQGFAGELFF.

With respect to this clone: The read falls 3 residues short of the CDR3 end, and the missing part is taken from the germline J gene. The chain has TRBV20-1 and TRBJ2-7; possibly TRBD1 for D (6 bases). The CDR3 totals 16 residues. Germline CDR1 reads DFQATT; CDR2 reads SNEGSKA (reference sequence). Trimming cost V 4 bases and J 2 bases, with 21 bases left between them. The sequenced part of the CDR3 DNA is TGCAGTGCTACCCACCCGGGACACCCAAACCCCTACGAG. Its protein product is CSATHPGHPNPYE. The whole CDR3 region reads CSATHPGHPNPYEQYF.

Comments on this clone: The read ends 3 residues early relative to the CDR3; the germline J gene fills the gap. The rearrangement uses TRBV6-2 or TRBV6-3 and TRBJ2-3; 12 bases agree with TRBD1. J lost 2 bases, V lost 1 base, and 4 bases had no gene match. The V gene's germline CDR1 is MNHEY and CDR2 SVGEGT. This CDR3 contains 17 residues. This CDR3 is CASSYFGTGGITDTQYF. CDR3 DNA (partial): TGTGCCAGCAGTTACTTCGGGACAGGGGGCATCACAGATACG.

Concerning this clone itself: The read stops 3 residues short of the end of the CDR3; the missing end is completed from the germline J gene. The J gene is TRBJ2-7, the V gene TRBV4-2; D possibly corresponds to TRBD1 (7 bases). Germline CDR1 reads LGHNA; CDR2 reads YNFKEQ. This CDR3 is 15 amino acids long. Trimming left V 4 bases short and J 3 bases short, with 16 bases between. This CDR3 is CASSPAGQGDYEQYF. Incomplete CDR3 DNA: TGTGCCAGCAGCCCCGCGGGGCAGGGGGACTACGAG.

The CDR3 is CASGQGEGFGGMVGYTF. CDR3 DNA (partial): TGTGCCAGCGGACAGGGGGAAGGTTTCGGGGGGATGGTTGGC. V is TRBV12-3 or TRBV12-4 and J is TRBJ1-2; TRBD1 matches at 10 bases. The CDR3 end falls 3 residues outside the read, so it is completed with the germline J gene. V lost 8 bases and J lost 7; bases outside the gene matches: 19. The CDR3 covers 17 residues.

With regard to this clone: The CDR3 end lies 3 residues beyond the end of the read and is filled in from the germline J gene. The same CDR3 arises from other DNA sequences in this sample as well. The rearrangement uses TRBV7-9 and TRBJ1-3, with D uncertain. Germline V gene lookup returns CDR1 SEHNR and CDR2 FQNEAQ (reference sequence). The CDR3 has 15 residues. V lost 1 base and J 7 bases, leaving 14 bases between the germline ends. The CDR3 here is CASSLGGGRPNTIYF. The CDR3 bases that were read are TGTGCCAGCAGCTTAGGAGGCGGTAGGCCGAACACC.

The part of the CDR3 DNA that was read is TGTGCCAGTAGTAAGACAGCGACGCAGGAGACC. It is translated as CASSKTATQET. The whole CDR3 protein is CASSKTATQETQYF. J is TRBJ2-5 and V is TRBV19; TRBD1 might be the D (5 bases). Read data end 3 residues before the CDR3 end; the end is taken from the germline J gene. V lost 4 bases to trimming and J lost 5 bases, with 14 bases between them. This CDR3 region has 14 residues. Germline V gives CDR1 LNHDA, CDR2 SQIVND (reference sequence).

For this clone: Coverage ceases 3 residues before the CDR3 finishes, and the germline J gene fills in the end. The rearrangement links TRBV2 to TRBJ1-1; 7 nucleotides align to TRBD1. This CDR3 region has 13 residues. J gave up 1 base and V 5 bases, and 1 base lay outside the gene matches. Germline loops: CDR1 SNHLY, CDR2 FYNNEI. CDR3: CASSYRGNTEAFF. The sequenced CDR3 bases are TGTGCCAGCAGTTACAGGGGGAACACTGAA.

With respect to this clone: Read coverage stops 3 residues before the CDR3 terminus; the germline J gene supplies the remainder. The genes are TRBV18 and TRBJ1-2; perhaps TRBD1 as D (6 bases). This CDR3 is built from 13 residues. The germline gives CDR1 KGHSH, CDR2 LQKENI. CDR3 sequence: CASSPPGQNDYTF. The CDR3 DNA, read in part, is TGTGCCAGCTCACCACCAGGACAGAACGAC.

Comment on this clone: Read sequence stops 3 residues before the CDR3 end, and the germline J gene provides the missing end. The rearrangement links TRBV5-1 to TRBJ1-1, with a possible D match to TRBD1 (6 bases). V was shortened by 0 bases and J by 3 bases, with 9 bases between the two germline ends. Per the germline V gene, CDR1 is SGHRS and CDR2 is YFSETQ. This CDR3 is 14 amino acids long. CDR3 in amino acids: CASSLAQGYTEAFF. The CDR3 DNA, read in part, is TGCGCCAGCAGCTTGGCACAGGGATACACTGAA.

With regard to this clone: The read comes to an end 3 residues before the CDR3 does, leaving the germline J gene to fill in the end. The rearrangement uses TRBV30 and TRBJ1-4, with 8 nucleotides matching TRBD1. The germline V gene encodes CDR1 GTSNPN and CDR2 SVGIG (reference sequence). The CDR3 has 13 amino acids. CDR3 DNA, as far as it was read: TGTGCCTTTAGAGGACAGGGCGATTCACCA. Its translation: CAFRGQGDSP. The full CDR3 reads CAFRGQGDSPLFF.

Concerning this clone: From the germline J gene comes the end of the CDR3, since the read stops 3 residues before it. This chain joins TRBV2 and TRBJ1-4; D is perhaps TRBD1 (5 bases). The germline V gene has CDR1 SNHLY and CDR2 FYNNEI. The CDR3 runs 15 residues. This CDR3 is CASQIRAGENSPLFF. Partial CDR3 DNA: TGTGCCAGCCAGATCAGAGCGGGGGAGAATTCACCA.

Details on this clone: The CDR3 end falls 3 residues outside the read, so it is completed with the germline J gene. The J gene is TRBJ2-3, the V gene TRBV20-1; D call uncertain. CDR1 DFQATT and CDR2 SNEGSKA come from the germline V gene (reference sequence). Trimming took 5 bases from V and 0 from J, leaving 15 bases between them. The CDR3 spans 15 residues. The CDR3: CSAADLVTSTDTQYF. The sequenced part of the CDR3 DNA is TGCAGTGCTGCCGATCTGGTAACTAGCACAGATACG.

Comments on this clone: The read halts 3 residues ahead of the CDR3 end, with the missing end drawn from the germline J gene. The J gene is TRBJ2-5, the V gene TRBV6-1, with TRBD1 identical over 7 bases. There are 14 residues in the CDR3. CDR1 MNHNS and CDR2 SASEGT come from the germline V gene. V was clipped by 5 bases and J by 2 bases; unmatched bases: 5. CDR3 amino acids: CASSQGTAQETQYF. The CDR3 DNA, read in part, is TGTGCCAGCAGTCAAGGGACAGCACAAGAGACC.

Here the CDR3 reads CASSIGTGYEQYF. The sequenced part of the CDR3 DNA is TGTGCCAGTAGTATAGGTACGGGTTACGAG. This rearrangement joins TRBV19 to TRBJ2-7, with no clear D. The sequenced fragment ends 3 residues before the CDR3 boundary, so the rest is inferred from the germline J gene. The CDR3 is 13 amino acids. CDR1 is LNHDA and CDR2 is SQIVND in the germline V gene (reference sequence). The V end lost 1 base, the J end lost 4 bases, and 8 bases lay between the germline ends.

On this clone: The read terminates 3 residues before the CDR3 end, so the remaining end is supplied by the germline J gene. The rearrangement links TRBV2 to TRBJ2-3, with 7 bases that match TRBD1. The CDR3 loop spans 12 amino acids. Germline-derived CDR1 and CDR2 are SNHLY and FYNNEI. The CDR3 here is CASRGGNQPQYF. CDR3 bases read: TGTGCCAGCAGAGGGGGCAATCAGCCG. Full variable domain (rest looked up from reference TRBV2 and TRBJ2-3): EPEVTQTPSHQVTQMGQEVILRCVPISNHLYFYWYRQILGQKVEFLVSFYNNEISEKSEIFDDQFSVERPDGSNFTLKIRSTKLEDSAMYFCASRGGNQPQYFGPGTRLTVL.